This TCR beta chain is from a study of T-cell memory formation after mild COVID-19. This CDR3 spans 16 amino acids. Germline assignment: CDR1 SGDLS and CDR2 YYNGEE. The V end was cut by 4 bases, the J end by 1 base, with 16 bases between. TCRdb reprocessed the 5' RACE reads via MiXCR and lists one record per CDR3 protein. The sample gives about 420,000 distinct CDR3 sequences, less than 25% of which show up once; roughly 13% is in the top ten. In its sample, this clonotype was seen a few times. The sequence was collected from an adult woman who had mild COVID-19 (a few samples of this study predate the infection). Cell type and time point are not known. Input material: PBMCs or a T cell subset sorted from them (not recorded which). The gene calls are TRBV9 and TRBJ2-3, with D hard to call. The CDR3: CASSPPKATGTDTQYF. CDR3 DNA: TGTGCCAGCAGCCCTCCGAAGGCTACCGGCACAGATACGCAGTATTTT.